The sequence of this T cell receptor beta chain was determined in a study of blood T cell repertoires in COVID-19. Study summary: The analysed material was cDNA or gDNA that came from T cells, B-cell-depleted T cells, or PBMCs.

Original processing methods: Quantification of nucleated cells was approximated via reference gene primer amplification. Sequenced by immunoSEQ multiplex PCR; TCRdb stores in-frame clones only, minus some. V and J calls and clone size are given by that table; D and trimming were obtained from the DNA. The sample yields approximately 440,000 clones, about nine tenths seen once. This CDR3 is built from 16 residues. CDR1 and CDR2 from the germline V gene are SGHDT and YYEEEE. V was trimmed by 0 bases and J by 0 bases, leaving 10 bases between them. Participant age was roughly 18 to 95 years, and participants resided in roughly 25 US areas.

Sequencing used PBMCs or T cells enriched from blood (not recorded which). The chain combines TRBV5-6 with TRBJ1-3; D ambiguous. The clonotype comes from a man younger than 35 who had recovered from COVID-19. The CDR3 spells CASSLVQVNSGNTIYF. CDR3 coding DNA: TGTGCCAGCAGCTTGGTCCAGGTCAACTCTGGAAACACCATATATTTT.